This T cell receptor beta chain is from a study of OX40 agonist ivuxolimab in advanced cancers. The sample holds a few counts of this clone. The protocol was immunoSEQ multiplex PCR, while the TCRdb copy is restricted to in-frame clones and leaves out a portion. The sample contains 50,000 to 65,000 clones, roughly 87% of which appear only once. Trimming took 1 base from V and 7 from J; bases not matched to a gene: 8. The CDR3 consists of 16 residues. Germline V gene data show CDR1 as SGHRS and CDR2 as YFSETQ. The chain couples TRBV5-1 to TRBJ2-2; 9 bases align to TRBD2. The source material was CD4+ or CD8+ T cells sorted from blood, sampled in a trial of the OX40 agonist ivuxolimab. The receptor's source is an adult with an advanced solid tumor such as melanoma, head and neck, liver or kidney cancer. The DNA for the CDR3 is TGCGCCAGCAGCTTGACAGCGGGAGGAAGTTACGGGGAGCTGTTTTTT. This codes for CASSLTAGGSYGELFF.